This TCR beta chain derives from a study of cytotoxic CD8 clonotypes in ibrutinib-treated CLL (dated by TCRdb to the early 2020s). About the full investigation: The cohort was composed of approximately 11 relapsed/refractory and about 15 treatment-naive patients; IGHV unmutated status was identified in roughly 17 patients. Samples at response were collected after a median of about 13 months of treatment, with a range of roughly 6 to 40 months. Of the 86 people in the trial, around 25 had longitudinal samples available. Cryopreserved peripheral blood mononuclear cells were collected at three points: before therapy, at response, and at either sustained remission or disease progression. Samples averaged roughly 260,000 productive templates and about 94,000 productive rearrangements. Responses were partial in some 24 patients and complete in 2; after median about 68 months follow-up, some 14 stayed in remission and about twelve progressed.

Comment on this clone: Its target antigen remains unknown. The sample holds no much larger clone one base away, and base qualities are not on file.

Overall study outcomes, separate from this receptor: Sampling times were not matched between sustained-remission and progressing patients, and lymph node repertoires were not studied. Public clonotypes were rare and either shrank or stayed stable during treatment, and the rise in clonality at ibrutinib response reflected expansion of private clonotypes. Baseline clonality exceeded that of age-matched healthy donors and correlated strongly with circulating CD8+ T-cell counts. Clonality rose at ibrutinib response, remained stable during sustained remission, and dropped back toward baseline at progression.

Looking up the germline V gene yields CDR1 SGHTS and CDR2 YDEGEE. The CDR3 has 15 amino acids, counting the end cysteine and phenylalanine. The retained sequence is limited to the CDR3, 45 bases, with the frame set at the first base. At the junction V is shortened by 8 bases and J by 4 bases; bases outside the gene matches: 7. A MiSeq instrument was used for deep resolution sequencing, which targeted depths ranging from 1 in 1 million up to 1 in 200,000 T cells, with coverage averaging 10x for each clonotype. TCR beta libraries were generated with the immunoSEQ hsTCRB Kit. In the original analysis: The data were analyzed with ImmunoSEQ Analyzer and ImmunoSEQ Data Assistant, and V, D and J gene assignments followed IMGT definitions. Clonality, which ranges from 0 to 1, was calculated as one minus the normalized Shannon entropy of productive rearrangement frequencies. Only overrepresented clonotypes making up at least 0.05% of the repertoire of each patient were included in the public clonotype analysis. About a dozen age-matched healthy donor repertoires from immuneACCESS served as clonality controls. As stored in TCRdb, this immuneACCESS dataset retains in-frame rearrangements with V and J assigned. A fraction of the clones does not appear; measured against another copy, unresolved V genes explain less than half of the discrepancy, and the remainder lacks a known reason. V and J calls and clone size are copied from that table; D and trimming were computed from the DNA. Within this sample are some 290,000 clones, with almost 80% of them counted one time only. The ten largest clones take up over 5.5% of the sample.

For TCR beta library preparation, roughly 2.1 micrograms of genomic DNA was extracted from cryopreserved PBMCs. High-throughput TCR beta sequencing was performed on longitudinal blood samples from CLL patients receiving ibrutinib monotherapy. The patients took part in an open-label, single-center phase 2 trial of ibrutinib monotherapy. This TCR came from a human donor with chronic lymphocytic leukemia. The sample here was PBMCs, taken before ibrutinib treatment. The V and J segments used are TRBV5-8 and TRBJ2-1; TRBD2 agrees with 12 junctional bases. This receptor carries the CDR3 CARDDLAGGYNEQFF. The base sequence is TGTGCCAGGGACGACCTAGCGGGAGGGTACAATGAGCAGTTCTTC.